This TCR beta chain was profiled in a study of OX40 agonist ivuxolimab in advanced cancers. Study-wide points: Both blood CD4+ and CD8+ T cells showed clonal growth by week 6 at 0.1 to 3.0 mg/kg. Low normalized T-cell clonal expansion also characterized some of the nonresponders.

Assay: immunoSEQ multiplex PCR; the TCRdb copy retains only in-frame clones and omits some. The repertoire has fewer than 60,000 clones, approximately 82% of them found once; the top ten carry about 3.8%. V dropped 5 bases and J dropped 0 bases, with 11 bases sitting between them. The CDR3 loop spans 14 amino acids. Germline V gives CDR1 MNHEY, CDR2 SVGAGI. Remarks on this clone: Its matching antigen is unknown.

This chain uses TRBV6-5 with TRBJ2-7, with D tentatively TRBD1 (5 bases). This TCR derives from an adult with an advanced solid tumor such as melanoma, head and neck, liver or kidney cancer. Source: CD4+ or CD8+ T cells sorted from blood, taken in a trial of the OX40 agonist ivuxolimab. This chain's CDR3 is CASSERGSSYEQYF. The CDR3 coding sequence is TGTGCCAGCAGTGAAAGGGGCAGCTCCTACGAGCAGTACTTC.